This entry lists 17 T cell receptor beta chains sequenced from one sample in a study of blood T cell repertoires in COVID-19 (dated by TCRdb to 2020 to 2022). Receptor amplification or capture employed the immunoSEQ multiplex PCR assay. This is the immuneACCESS table as TCRdb keeps it, with only in-frame sequences that have V and J called. A part of the clones is gone; compared with another copy, unresolved V genes explain less than half, and the rest is unexplained. Across this sample there are some 180,000 clones, with 70% to 90% seen only once. The top ten clonotypes cover 15% to 20% of the sample. Material: peripheral blood. These receptors came from a man in his fifties with COVID-19, enrolled during active disease.

This clone has only a few counts. This chain joins TRBV19 and TRBJ2-7; 7 nucleotides match TRBD1. V was pared by 1 base and J by 6 bases, with 3 bases of the junction left unmatched. Germline lookup yields CDR1 LNHDA and CDR2 SQIVND (reference sequence). This CDR3 has 13 residues. DNA of the CDR3: TGTGCCAGTAGTATAGCGGGACAGAGCGAGCAGTACTTC. It yields the protein CASSIAGQSEQYF.

This clone was observed a single time. J is TRBJ2-5 and V is TRBV4-3, with 11 bases aligning to TRBD2. Germline CDR1 LGHNA, CDR2 YSLEER. CDR3 length equals 19 residues. V was clipped by 0 bases and J by 5 bases; unmatched bases: 14. For the CDR3, the DNA is TGCGCCAGCAGCCAAGATCTTGGGACTAGCGGCAGCCCGGGGGAGACCCAGTACTTC. It encodes CASSQDLGTSGSPGETQYF.

This clone appeared a single time. This chain connects TRBV5-1 to TRBJ1-3, with D perhaps matching TRBD1 (6 bases). V gave up 4 bases and J gave up 2 bases, with 13 bases separating them. The germline V gene encodes CDR1 SGHRS and CDR2 YFSETQ. This CDR3 spans 15 amino acids. The CDR3 loop is CASSPGGGTGNTIYF. The DNA for the CDR3 is TGCGCCAGCAGCCCGGGGGGCGGAACTGGAAACACCATATATTTT. Supplemented by reference TRBV5-1 and TRBJ1-3, the full variable domain reads KAGVTQTPRYLIKTRGQQVTLSCSPISGHRSVSWYQQTPGQGLQFLFEYFSETQRNKGNFPGRFSGRQFSNSRSEMNVSTLELGDSALYLCASSPGGGTGNTIYFGEGSWLTVV.

The chain couples TRBV14 to TRBJ2-1, with 11 bases matching TRBD1. The germline CDR1 and CDR2 sequences are SGHDN and FVKESK. The CDR3 consists of 17 residues. The trim removed 2 bases at V and 7 bases at J, leaving 10 bases unmatched. The CDR3 DNA reads TGTGCCAGCAGCCAACCCGGACAGGGGGCTACTACGAATGAGCAGTTCTTC. Translation: CASSQPGQGATTNEQFF.

The chain uses TRBV6-5 and TRBJ1-2; the D gene is possibly TRBD1 (6 bases). Trimming removed 7 bases from V and 3 bases from J, with 15 bases in between. Per germline, CDR1 MNHEY and CDR2 SVGAGI. The CDR3 length is 14 residues. The CDR3 loop is CASTAGGADYGYTF. The CDR3 DNA reads as TGTGCCAGCACCGCGGGGGGGGCGGACTATGGCTACACCTTC.

Here the CDR3 DNA reads TGTGCCAGCAGCGAGCTTACCGAGCAGTACTTC. This translates into CASSELTEQYF. V and J are TRBV6-6 and TRBJ2-7; D unresolved. The V and J ends lost 6 bases and 6 bases respectively, with 9 bases between them. CDR3 length: 11 residues. The V gene's germline CDR1 is MNHNY and CDR2 SVGAGI (reference sequence).

The rearrangement uses TRBV5-1 and TRBJ2-1, with TRBD2 identical over 12 bases. The V and J ends lost 4 bases and 6 bases, in that order; junction bases with no gene match: 11. The CDR3 has 17 residues. Germline V gives CDR1 SGHRS, CDR2 YFSETQ. Here the CDR3 DNA reads TGCGCCAGCAGCACGGTGGGGACTAGCGGGTGGGGCAATGAGCAGTTCTTC. Protein: CASSTVGTSGWGNEQFF.

The rearrangement links TRBV11-2 to TRBJ2-7; 12 nucleotides match TRBD2. CDR3 length: 19 amino acids. J gave up 2 bases and V 0 bases, and 11 bases lay outside the gene matches. Per the germline V gene, CDR1 is SGHAT and CDR2 is FQNNGV. The CDR3 loop is CASSLDLDLAGGPPYEQYF. The CDR3 DNA reads as TGTGCCAGCAGCTTAGATCTAGACCTAGCGGGAGGGCCCCCCTACGAGCAGTACTTC.

V and J are TRBV30 and TRBJ1-1, with 7 bases identical to TRBD1. Germline V gives CDR1 GTSNPN, CDR2 SVGIG (reference sequence). V trimming: 0 bases; J trimming: 5 bases; junction bases outside the gene matches: 6. CDR3 length equals 14 residues. The CDR3 nucleotides read TGTGCCTGGAGTGTAGGGCAGGGGGTGACTGAAGCTTTCTTT. Translating it yields CAWSVGQGVTEAFF.

The chain combines TRBV6-1 with TRBJ1-2; D unresolved. This CDR3 has 13 residues. Trimming shortened V by 2 bases and J by 0 bases, and 4 bases separated the two germline ends. Germline lookup yields CDR1 MNHNS and CDR2 SASEGT. Here the CDR3 reads CASSERANYGYTF. The CDR3, as DNA: TGTGCCAGCAGTGAACGGGCTAACTATGGCTACACCTTC.

The CDR3 DNA follows: TGTGCCAGTCCCCCGGGAGGTTTTACAGATACGCAGTATTTT. Residues: CASPPGGFTDTQYF. The chain uses TRBV19 and TRBJ2-3; 7 bases line up with TRBD2. V gave up 8 bases and J gave up 3 bases; unmatched junction bases: 8. There are 14 residues in the CDR3. CDR1 LNHDA and CDR2 SQIVND come from the germline V gene (reference sequence).

The rearrangement links TRBV3-1 (or the pseudogene TRBV3-2) to TRBJ1-1; 9 bases fit TRBD1. The CDR3 is 13 amino acids. Germline V gene data show CDR1 as LGHDT and CDR2 as YNNKEL (reference sequence). V gave up 5 bases and J gave up 5 bases; unmatched junction bases: 3. CDR3 loop: CASSSQGATEAFF. In nucleotides, the CDR3 is TGTGCCAGCAGCTCACAGGGGGCGACTGAAGCTTTCTTT.

V and J are TRBV3-1 (or the pseudogene TRBV3-2) and TRBJ2-1; D might be TRBD2 (6 bases). The ends were cut back, 0 bases at V and 7 bases at J, with 16 bases in the middle. There are 16 residues in the CDR3. Germline CDR1 LGHDT, CDR2 YNNKEL (reference sequence). CDR3 sequence: CASSQDLGLQLNEQFF. The CDR3 DNA reads TGTGCCAGCAGCCAAGATTTGGGACTCCAATTGAATGAGCAGTTCTTC.

The chain recombines TRBV14 with TRBJ1-5, with a tentative D call TRBD1 (5 bases). CDR1 is SGHDN, CDR2 FVKESK, per germline. Trimming removed 4 bases at V and 15 bases at J, with 16 bases between. The CDR3 spans 12 residues. CDR3 loop: CASSRQLRTPHF. DNA of the CDR3: TGTGCCAGCAGCCGACAGCTCCGAACCCCGCATTTT. Together with reference TRBV14 and TRBJ1-5, the CDR3 gives the full variable domain: EAGVTQFPSHSVIEKGQTVTLRCDPISGHDNLYWYRRVMGKEIKFLLHFVKESKQDESGMPNNRFLAERTGGTYSTLKVQPAELEDSGVYFCASSRQLRTPHFGDGTRLSIL.

The chain carries TRBV24-1 and TRBJ1-2; TRBD1 matches 10 bases. V trimming: 4 bases; J trimming: 6 bases; junction bases outside the gene matches: 4. The germline CDR1 and CDR2 sequences are KGHDR and SFDVKD. The CDR3 is 14 amino acids. This chain's CDR3 is CATSDTDRGHGYTF. In nucleotides, the CDR3 is TGTGCCACCAGTGACACCGACAGGGGGCATGGCTACACCTTC.

The V call is TRBV2, the J call TRBJ2-3; TRBD2 matches 15 bases. CDR1 SNHLY and CDR2 FYNNEI come from the germline V gene. The CDR3 is 17 amino acids. Trimming at V came to 6 bases and at J to 3 bases, leaving 7 bases not matched to a gene. CDR3 amino acids: CASRARTSGRGTDTQYF. In nucleotides, the CDR3 is TGTGCCAGCAGGGCGAGGACTAGCGGGAGGGGGACAGATACGCAGTATTTT.

The sample holds a few counts of this clone. This rearrangement joins TRBV25-1 to TRBJ2-5; maybe TRBD2 (6 bases). The CDR3 totals 14 residues. V was clipped by 2 bases and J by 1 base, with 8 bases between them. Germline loops: CDR1 MGHDK, CDR2 SYGVNS. CDR3 loop: CASSEQRAQETQYF. The CDR3 DNA reads TGTGCCAGCAGTGAACAGCGGGCCCAAGAGACCCAGTACTTC.